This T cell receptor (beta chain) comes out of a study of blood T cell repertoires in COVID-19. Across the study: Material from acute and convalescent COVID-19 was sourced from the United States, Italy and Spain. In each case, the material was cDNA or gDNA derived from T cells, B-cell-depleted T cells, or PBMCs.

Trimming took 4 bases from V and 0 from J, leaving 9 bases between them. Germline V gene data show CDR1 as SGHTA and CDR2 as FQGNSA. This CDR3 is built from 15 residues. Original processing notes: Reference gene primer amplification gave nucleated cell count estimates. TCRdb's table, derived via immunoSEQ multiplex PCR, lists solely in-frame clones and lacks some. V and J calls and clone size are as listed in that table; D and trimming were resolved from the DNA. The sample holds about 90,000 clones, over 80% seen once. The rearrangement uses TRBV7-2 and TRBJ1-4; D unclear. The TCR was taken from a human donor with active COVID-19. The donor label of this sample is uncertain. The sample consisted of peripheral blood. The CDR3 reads CASSYTSSTNEKLFF. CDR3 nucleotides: TGTGCCAGCAGCTACACTAGTTCAACTAATGAAAAACTGTTTTTT.